Listed here are 17 T cell receptor beta chains from one sample, sequenced in a study of blood T cell repertoires in COVID-19. The repertoire was sequenced with immunoSEQ multiplex PCR; TCRdb's copy has only in-frame clones and lacks some. The table shows 100,000 to 150,000 clones, with 88% occurring only once. The specimen sequenced was peripheral blood. Receptor source: a man between 50 and 59 years old with acute or convalescent COVID-19.

Written as DNA, the CDR3 is TGTGCCAGCAAACCAGGGGACGTCTCCTATGGCTACACCTTC. Its translation: CASKPGDVSYGYTF. This chain uses TRBV6-5 with TRBJ1-2, with D possibly being TRBD1 (6 bases). V lost 7 bases to trimming and J lost 4 bases, with 16 bases between them. There are 14 residues in the CDR3. Germline-derived CDR1 and CDR2 are MNHEY and SVGAGI.

V gene TRBV19 combines with J gene TRBJ1-5; no definite D call. CDR3 length: 16 residues. V lost 2 bases, J lost 0 bases, and 11 bases lay in between. Germline V gives CDR1 LNHDA, CDR2 SQIVND (reference sequence). The CDR3 reads CASSIFNGYSNQPQHF. The CDR3 DNA sequence: TGTGCCAGTAGTATATTCAACGGGTATAGCAATCAGCCCCAGCATTTT.

The chain has TRBV6-6 and TRBJ2-5; TRBD2 is a possible D gene (6 bases). Trimming pared 0 bases from V and 5 bases from J, leaving 16 bases between. Germline V gives CDR1 MNHNY, CDR2 SVGAGI (reference sequence). This CDR3 has 16 amino acids. The CDR3 here is CASSYSLGLRGETQYF. In nucleotides, the CDR3 is TGTGCCAGCAGTTACTCGTTGGGACTCAGAGGGGAGACCCAGTACTTC.

The table lists this clone with a few counts. This sequence joins TRBV29-1 and TRBJ1-2; D remains ambiguous. V dropped 4 bases and J dropped 7 bases, with 10 bases sitting between them. Germline lookup yields CDR1 SQVTM and CDR2 ANQGSEA. This CDR3 is 11 amino acids long. The CDR3 spells CSVVSYGGYTF. CDR3 coding DNA: TGCAGCGTTGTCTCTTACGGTGGCTACACCTTC. Full variable domain (missing parts from reference TRBV29-1 and TRBJ1-2): SAVISQKPSRDICQRGTSLTIQCQVDSQVTMMFWYRQQPGQSLTLIATANQGSEATYESGFVIDKFPISRPNLTFSTLTVSNMSPEDSSIYLCSVVSYGGYTFGSGTRLTVV.

The chain uses TRBV19 and TRBJ1-5; D is unresolved. The germline V and J ends were trimmed by 5 bases and 0 bases, with 20 bases remaining between them. The CDR3 runs to 18 residues. Germline V gives CDR1 LNHDA, CDR2 SQIVND (reference sequence). The CDR3 protein is CASSRGGGVFYSNQPQHF. CDR3 in DNA: TGTGCCAGTAGTCGGGGTGGTGGGGTTTTTTATAGCAATCAGCCCCAGCATTTT.

V usage is TRBV2 and J usage is TRBJ2-7, with a possible D match to TRBD1 (5 bases). This CDR3 is built from 13 residues. Germline V CDR1 and CDR2: SNHLY, FYNNEI. The CDR3 nucleotides read TGTGCTTCATCCAGGGTGGTGGGGTACGAGCAGTACTTC. Protein sequence: CASSRVVGYEQYF.

The chain is built from TRBV27 and TRBJ2-1; 9 bases are a match to TRBD2. The CDR3 totals 11 residues. V was pared by 8 bases and J by 15 bases, with 8 bases of the junction left unmatched. Per germline, CDR1 MNHEY and CDR2 SMNVEV (reference sequence). The CDR3 is CASFLAGVGFF. CDR3 DNA: TGTGCCAGCTTCTTAGCGGGAGTTGGGTTCTTC.

The chain recombines TRBV15 with TRBJ1-2; D is unresolved. Germline assignment: CDR1 LNHNV and CDR2 YYDKDF (reference sequence). With 0 bases removed from V and 7 bases from J, the gap between germline ends came to 6 bases. The CDR3 is 12 amino acids. Here the CDR3 DNA reads TGTGCCACCAGCAGAGAAGAGCTTGGCTACACCTTC. It yields the protein CATSREELGYTF.

As DNA, the CDR3 is TGTGCCATCAGTGAGGCTTACAGGGGAGCCGCAGATACGCAGTATTTT. This translates into CAISEAYRGAADTQYF. V usage is TRBV10-3 and J usage is TRBJ2-3; TRBD1 aligns across 7 bases. The CDR3 loop spans 16 amino acids. The junction had 9 bases not matched to a gene; V was cut back by 2 bases and J by 4 bases. Germline V CDR1 and CDR2: ENHRY, SYGVKD.

This clone was seen just once. V and J are TRBV28 and TRBJ1-1; 7 nucleotides line up with TRBD1. J lost 1 base, V lost 5 bases, and 7 bases had no gene match. Germline values: CDR1 MDHEN, CDR2 SYDVKM. CDR3 length equals 15 residues. In DNA, the CDR3 is TGTGCCAGCAGTAACCCGGGGACAGCGAACACTGAAGCTTTCTTT. Amino acids: CASSNPGTANTEAFF.

The gene calls are TRBV27 and TRBJ1-1; TRBD1 matches at 7 bases. Germline-derived CDR1 and CDR2 are MNHEY and SMNVEV (reference sequence). This CDR3 comprises 15 residues. J was trimmed by 8 bases and V by 3 bases; bases with no gene match: 12. CDR3 nucleotides: TGTGCCAGCAGTTTCCGGGACAGCGCCTGGGGGGAAGCTTTCTTT. Its translation is CASSFRDSAWGEAFF.

The chain carries TRBV6-6 and TRBJ2-5, with D tentatively TRBD2 (5 bases). The ends were cut back, 6 bases at V and 5 bases at J, with 10 bases in the middle. There are 12 residues in the CDR3. Per germline, CDR1 MNHNY and CDR2 SVGAGI (reference sequence). Here the CDR3 reads CASSPSGETQYF. For the CDR3, the DNA is TGTGCCAGCAGCCCGTCGGGGGAGACCCAGTACTTC.

This chain joins TRBV25-1 and TRBJ2-2, with 11 positions matching TRBD2. V was clipped by 4 bases and J by 5 bases; unmatched bases: 12. CDR3 size: 18 residues. CDR1 is MGHDK, CDR2 SYGVNS, per germline. The chain's CDR3 is CASSGSRLAGPTTGELFF. The CDR3 region has the DNA TGTGCCAGCAGTGGGAGCCGACTAGCGGGACCCACGACCGGGGAGCTGTTTTTT.

This clone appeared once. The chain combines TRBV6-5 with TRBJ1-1; D remains ambiguous. Germline assignment: CDR1 MNHEY and CDR2 SVGAGI. CDR3 length: 14 residues. The germline V and J ends were trimmed by 2 bases and 3 bases, with 10 bases remaining between them. This CDR3 reads CASSYARDYTEAFF. The CDR3 bases are TGTGCCAGCAGTTACGCCCGGGATTACACTGAAGCTTTCTTT.

V gene TRBV3-1 (or the pseudogene TRBV3-2) combines with J gene TRBJ2-1; maybe TRBD1 (6 bases). The germline V gene has CDR1 LGHDT and CDR2 YNNKEL (reference sequence). The CDR3 runs to 14 residues. V was trimmed by 4 bases and J by 9 bases, leaving 16 bases between them. CDR3 sequence reads: CASSPGISGAEQFF. In DNA form, the CDR3 reads TGTGCCAGCAGCCCGGGGATTTCAGGGGCTGAGCAGTTCTTC.

The V and J genes are TRBV29-1 and TRBJ2-6; no definite D call. Trimming took 6 bases from V and 0 from J, leaving 9 bases between them. The CDR3 is 14 residues long. The germline V gene has CDR1 SQVTM and CDR2 ANQGSEA. CDR3 DNA: TGCAGCGTAAGTCTAGACTCTGGGGCCAACGTCCTGACTTTC. It is translated as CSVSLDSGANVLTF.

The rearrangement links TRBV28 to TRBJ1-2; D gene ambiguous. Trimming stripped 5 bases from V and 3 bases from J, with 7 bases between. There are 12 residues in the CDR3. CDR1 and CDR2 (germline): MDHEN, SYDVKM. The CDR3 reads CASSAGDYGYTF. CDR3 nucleotide sequence: TGTGCCAGCAGTGCCGGGGACTATGGCTACACCTTC.